What follows are 16 T cell receptor beta chains derived from one specimen sequenced in a study of CD8+ T cells in alopecia areata. Isolated RNA was reverse transcribed into cDNA used as the sequencing template. Only in-frame clones appear in the TCRdb table, and some are missing; sequencing was by immunoSEQ multiplex PCR. This table holds 180,000 or so clones, approximately 49% found once. The treatment here: oral pan-JAK inhibitor, 5-10 mg twice daily. This material consisted of CD8+ T cells sorted from blood, taken at roughly week 53, from a patient treated with tofacitinib. The receptors shown here come from a human donor with alopecia areata.

The genes are TRBV9 and TRBJ2-3; D possibly matches TRBD1 or TRBD2 (5 bases each). From germline, CDR1 is SGDLS and CDR2 YYNGEE. V gave up 0 bases and J gave up 7 bases, with 6 bases separating them. The CDR3 runs 12 residues. The CDR3 is CASSVGGNTQYF. The DNA of the CDR3 is TGTGCCAGCAGCGTAGGGGGGAATACGCAGTATTTT.

This chain uses TRBV4-2 with TRBJ2-3; 7 positions match TRBD2. J gave up 3 bases and V 4 bases, and 7 bases lay outside the gene matches. The CDR3 runs 15 residues. The germline V gene has CDR1 LGHNA and CDR2 YNFKEQ. CDR3 nucleotides: TGTGCCAGCAGCCGCCTACTAGCGTCGACAGATACGCAGTATTTT. This gives the protein CASSRLLASTDTQYF.

This clone was counted many times. This CDR3 is CSVAGSGGIYEQYF. The DNA of the CDR3 is TGCAGCGTCGCTGGGAGCGGGGGTATCTACGAGCAGTACTTC. This rearrangement joins TRBV29-1 to TRBJ2-7; TRBD2 aligns across 8 bases. J lost 3 bases, V lost 6 bases, and 10 bases had no gene match. Germline values: CDR1 SQVTM, CDR2 ANQGSEA. This CDR3 has 14 amino acids.

This clone was picked up a small number of times. The chain uses TRBV7-9 and TRBJ2-4, with D uncertain. CDR1 and CDR2 from the germline V gene are SEHNR and FQNEAQ (reference sequence). There are 13 residues in the CDR3. The V end was cut by 7 bases, the J end by 6 bases, with 13 bases between. The CDR3, as DNA: TGTGCCAGCATAGGAGCAAACGGAAACATTCAGTACTTC. It codes for CASIGANGNIQYF.

This clone was counted between two and nine times. In DNA, the CDR3 is TGCGCCAGCAGCCCGTTTCGAGGAGATACGCAGTATTTT. As protein: CASSPFRGDTQYF. The chain uses TRBV4-1 and TRBJ2-3; D is unresolved. This CDR3 has 13 amino acids. Trimming left V 4 bases short and J 5 bases short, with 10 bases between. Germline V gene sequence: CDR1 MGHRA, CDR2 YSYEKL.

The chain couples TRBV13 to TRBJ2-5; possibly TRBD1 for D (6 bases). Germline CDR1 PRHDT, CDR2 FYEKMQ (reference sequence). The V and J ends lost 4 bases and 1 base respectively, with 10 bases between them. There are 14 residues in the CDR3. In DNA form, the CDR3 reads TGTGCCAGCAGCTCCCGGGACACCCAAGAGACCCAGTACTTC. Translation gives CASSSRDTQETQYF.

In DNA, the CDR3 is TGTGCCAGCAGCCTGCACCCAGACTACGAGCAGTACTTC. Translating it yields CASSLHPDYEQYF. The rearrangement uses TRBV9 and TRBJ2-7; D is uncertain. The CDR3 has 13 residues. CDR1 is SGDLS and CDR2 is YYNGEE in the germline V gene. V gave up 4 bases and J gave up 3 bases, with 11 bases separating them.

The V and J genes are TRBV27 and TRBJ2-5; D could derive from TRBD1 or TRBD2 (5 bases each). Looked up from germline, CDR1 is MNHEY and CDR2 is SMNVEV (reference sequence). The CDR3 totals 16 residues. The V and J ends lost 0 bases and 2 bases respectively, with 13 bases between them. CDR3 sequence: CASSLSPGTNQETQYF. Written as DNA, the CDR3 is TGTGCCAGCAGTTTATCACCCGGGACCAATCAAGAGACCCAGTACTTC.

This chain connects TRBV7-3 to TRBJ2-3, with a weak D call TRBD2 (6 bases). Germline loops: CDR1 SGHTA, CDR2 FQGTGA. V lost 4 bases, J lost 6 bases, and 17 bases lay in between. The CDR3 spans 15 residues. CDR3 sequence reads: CASSSAGPPDDTQYF. Written as DNA, the CDR3 is TGTGCCAGCAGCTCAGCGGGTCCTCCAGACGATACGCAGTATTTT.

This clone has more than one count but fewer than ten. The chain joins TRBV29-1 to TRBJ2-3, with D perhaps TRBD2 (6 bases). V lost 6 bases and J 2 bases, leaving 24 bases between the germline ends. Germline assignment: CDR1 SQVTM and CDR2 ANQGSEA. This CDR3 spans 17 amino acids. The CDR3 sequence: CSVIPASAGYPTDTQYF. The CDR3 nucleotides read TGCAGCGTGATACCTGCGAGTGCGGGATACCCCACAGATACGCAGTATTTT.

On this clone itself: Mismatch with germline at one junction end may stem from a read error. This chain links TRBV5-1 with TRBJ2-6; D remains unclear. The CDR3 is 15 residues long. CDR1 SGHRS and CDR2 YFSETQ come from the germline V gene. The CDR3 reads CASSLDSPGANVLTF. The CDR3 region has the DNA TGCGCCAGCAGCTTGGATAGCCCTGGTGCCAACGTCCTGACTTTC. Together with reference TRBV5-1 and TRBJ2-6, the CDR3 gives the full variable domain: KAGVTQTPRYLIKTRGQQVTLSCSPISGHRSVSWYQQTPGQGLQFLFEYFSETQRNKGNFPGRFSGRQFSNSRSEMNVSTLELGDSALYLCASSLDSPGANVLTFGAGSRLTVL.

This clone occurred once. The rearrangement links TRBV2 to TRBJ1-5; D is unclear. CDR1 and CDR2 from the germline V gene are SNHLY and FYNNEI. The CDR3 sequence is 12 residues long. V lost 3 bases to trimming and J lost 6 bases, with 6 bases between them. DNA of the CDR3: TGTGCCAGCAGTGATCGGCTTCAGCCCCAGCATTTT. Its translation: CASSDRLQPQHF.

This clone has at least ten counts. This chain joins TRBV7-2 and TRBJ2-4, with D unclear. The CDR3 contains 12 residues. Trimming stripped 5 bases from V and 7 bases from J, with 9 bases between. Germline loops: CDR1 SGHTA, CDR2 FQGNSA. This CDR3 is CASSPTYNIQYF. In DNA, the CDR3 is TGTGCCAGCAGCCCAACCTACAACATTCAGTACTTC. The whole variable domain, filled in from reference TRBV7-2 and TRBJ2-4, reads GAGVSQSPSNKVTEKGKDVELRCDPISGHTALYWYRQSLGQGLEFLIYFQGNSAPDKSGLPSDRFSAERTGGSVSTLTIQRTQQEDSAVYLCASSPTYNIQYFGAGTRLSVL.

V is TRBV5-4 and J is TRBJ1-1; D gene unclear. CDR3 length: 14 residues. V lost 0 bases and J 4 bases, leaving 10 bases between the germline ends. CDR1 and CDR2 (germline): SGHNT, YYREEE (reference sequence). CDR3 sequence (DNA): TGTGCCAGCAGCTTGGCCAAGGGAAGCACTGAAGCTTTCTTT. As protein: CASSLAKGSTEAFF. Drawing the rest from reference TRBV5-4 and TRBJ1-1, the complete variable domain is ETGVTQSPTHLIKTRGQQVTLRCSSQSGHNTVSWYQQALGQGPQFIFQYYREEENGRGNFPPRFSGLQFPNYSSELNVNALELDDSALYLCASSLAKGSTEAFFGQGTRLTVV.

V and J are TRBV15 and TRBJ1-6; D unclear. The CDR3 spans 15 residues. Germline V gene sequence: CDR1 LNHNV, CDR2 YYDKDF (reference sequence). Trimming pared 8 bases from V and 7 bases from J, leaving 18 bases between. CDR3 loop: CATSLVRAINSPLHF. The CDR3 nucleotides read TGTGCCACCTCCCTGGTAAGGGCTATCAATTCACCCCTCCACTTT. The variable domain in full, with the rest retrieved from reference TRBV15 and TRBJ1-6, is DAMVIQNPRYQVTQFGKPVTLSCSQTLNHNVMYWYQQKSSQAPKLLFHYYDKDFNNEADTPDNFQSRRPNTSFCFLDIRSPGLGDTAMYLCATSLVRAINSPLHFGNGTRLTVT.

The chain combines TRBV6-5 with TRBJ2-7, with 12 bases fitting TRBD2. The CDR3 covers 16 residues. Germline V CDR1 and CDR2: MNHEY, SVGAGI. J lost 7 bases, V lost 4 bases, and 11 bases had no gene match. For the CDR3, the DNA is TGTGCCAGCAGTTCCTACCGGACTAGCGGGGCAGGTGAGCAGTACTTC. This encodes CASSSYRTSGAGEQYF.